Sequencing of this T cell receptor beta chain was carried out in a study of CD8 T cells in ankylosing spondylitis. Preparation of TCR beta libraries was done by quantitative 5'-RACE with molecular barcodes. TCRdb itself ran the 5' RACE reads through MiXCR, one entry per CDR3 protein. Of 75,000 to 95,000 distinct CDR3 sequences listed, approximately 9.6% are singletons. The sample holds a few counts of this clonotype. What it recognizes is unknown. Germline V CDR1 and CDR2: MNHNS, SASEGT. CDR3 length: 14 amino acids. Losses at the gene ends were 4 bases for V and 5 bases for J; bases not matched to a gene: 6. Study outcomes and limitations: Existing reports had already noted some motif variants in reactive arthritis synovial fluid and blood. Ankylosing spondylitis blood appeared to carry a characteristic TCR beta motif of several highly homologous variants. In peripheral blood, disease-linked CD8+ clones occurred at relatively low frequencies.

The clonotype comes from a male donor with ankylosing spondylitis. Sample: blood, either unsorted or a sorted T cell fraction (not recorded which). The V gene is TRBV6-1, the J gene TRBJ2-7, with 9 bases identical to TRBD1. The CDR3 loop is CASSGYRGQNEQYF. CDR3 in DNA: TGTGCCAGCAGTGGGTACAGGGGGCAGAACGAGCAGTACTTC.